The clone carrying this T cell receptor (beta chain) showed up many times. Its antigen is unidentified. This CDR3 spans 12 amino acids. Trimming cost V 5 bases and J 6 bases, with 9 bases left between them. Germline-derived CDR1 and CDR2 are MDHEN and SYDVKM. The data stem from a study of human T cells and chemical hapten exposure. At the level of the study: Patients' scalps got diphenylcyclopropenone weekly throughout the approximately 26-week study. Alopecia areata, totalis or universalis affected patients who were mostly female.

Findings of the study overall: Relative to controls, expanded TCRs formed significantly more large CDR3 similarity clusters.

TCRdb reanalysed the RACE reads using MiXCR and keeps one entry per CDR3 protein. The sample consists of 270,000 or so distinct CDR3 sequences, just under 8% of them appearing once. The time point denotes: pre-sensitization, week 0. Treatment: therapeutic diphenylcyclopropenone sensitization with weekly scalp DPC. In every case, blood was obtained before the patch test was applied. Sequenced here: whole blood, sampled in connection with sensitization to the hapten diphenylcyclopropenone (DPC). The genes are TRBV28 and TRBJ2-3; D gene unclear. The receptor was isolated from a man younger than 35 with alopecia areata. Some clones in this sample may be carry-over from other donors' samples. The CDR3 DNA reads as TGTGCCAGCAGTCCCCGTCGGGATACGCAGTATTTT. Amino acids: CASSPRRDTQYF.